This TCR beta chain was captured by sequencing in a study of patients and donors after allogeneic stem cell transplantation. V was trimmed by 2 bases and J by 5 bases, leaving 10 bases between them. Looked up from germline, CDR1 is MNHNY and CDR2 is SVGAGI (reference sequence). The CDR3 extends over 13 amino acids. TCRdb re-called the RT-PCR reads with MiXCR, one entry per CDR3 protein. Among approximately 88,000 distinct CDR3 sequences listed, around 5% were seen once. The V gene is TRBV6-6, the J gene TRBJ2-7; D possibly matches TRBD1 or TRBD2 (5 bases each). Sequenced material: blood, either unsorted or a sorted T cell fraction (not recorded which). This clonotype was sampled from a human donor who was either an allogeneic HSCT recipient or a stem cell or donor lymphocyte infusion donor (not recorded which). It is not recorded whose cells these are; they may come from a transplant donor. DNA for the CDR3: TGTGCCAGCAGTTACGTGGAGGACAACGAGCAGTACTTC. Protein: CASSYVEDNEQYF.